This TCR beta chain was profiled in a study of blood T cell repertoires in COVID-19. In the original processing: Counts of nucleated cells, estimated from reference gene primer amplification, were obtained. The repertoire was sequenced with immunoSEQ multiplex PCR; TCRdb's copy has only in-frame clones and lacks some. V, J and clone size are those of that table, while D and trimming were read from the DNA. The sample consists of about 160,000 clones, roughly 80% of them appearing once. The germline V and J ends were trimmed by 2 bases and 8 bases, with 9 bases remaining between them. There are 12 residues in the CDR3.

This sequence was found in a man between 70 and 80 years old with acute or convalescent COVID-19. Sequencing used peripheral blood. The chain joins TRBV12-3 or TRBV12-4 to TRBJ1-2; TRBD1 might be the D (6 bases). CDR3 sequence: CASSLSGGGYTF. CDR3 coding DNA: TGTGCCAGCAGTTTATCTGGGGGCGGCTACACCTTC.